This TCR beta chain was sequenced for a study of T-cell memory formation after mild COVID-19. TCRdb reanalysed the 5' RACE reads using MiXCR and keeps one entry per CDR3 protein. The sample carries under 300,000 distinct CDR3 sequences, approximately 10% recorded once. This clonotype has only a few counts. V was clipped by 3 bases and J by 4 bases; unmatched bases: 9. The germline gives CDR1 MNHNS, CDR2 SASEGT. CDR3 size: 16 residues. The clonotype comes from a man between 18 and 29 years old who had mild COVID-19 (a few samples of this study predate the infection). Cell type and time point are not known. The sequenced sample consisted of PBMCs or a T cell subset sorted from them (not recorded which). The chain carries TRBV6-1 and TRBJ2-3; 8 bases are a match to TRBD2. The CDR3 here is CASSDRGSGSADTQYF. CDR3 sequence (DNA): TGTGCCAGCAGTGATCGGGGAAGCGGGAGCGCAGATACGCAGTATTTT.